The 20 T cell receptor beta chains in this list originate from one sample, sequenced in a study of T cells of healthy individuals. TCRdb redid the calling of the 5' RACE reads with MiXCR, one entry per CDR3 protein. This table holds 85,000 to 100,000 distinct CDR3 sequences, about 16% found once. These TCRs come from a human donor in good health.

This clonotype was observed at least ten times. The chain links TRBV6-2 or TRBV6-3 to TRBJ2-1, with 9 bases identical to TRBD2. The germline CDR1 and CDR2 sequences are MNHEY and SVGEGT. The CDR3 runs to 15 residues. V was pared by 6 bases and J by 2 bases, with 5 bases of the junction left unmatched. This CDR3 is CASSHGGGAYNEQFF. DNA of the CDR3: TGTGCCAGCAGCCACGGCGGGGGGGCCTACAATGAGCAGTTCTTC.

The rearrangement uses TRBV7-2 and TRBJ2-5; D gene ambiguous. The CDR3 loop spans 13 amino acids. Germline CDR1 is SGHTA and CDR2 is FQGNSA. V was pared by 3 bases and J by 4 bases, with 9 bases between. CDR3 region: CASSFLTPETQYF. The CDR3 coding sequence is TGTGCCAGCAGCTTCCTCACCCCAGAGACCCAGTACTTC.

The CDR3 sequence: CASSPAAGVSYEQYF. For the CDR3, the DNA is TGTGCCAGCAGCCCCGCGGCAGGCGTCTCCTACGAGCAGTACTTC. The chain carries TRBV7-8 and TRBJ2-7; no firm D call. V gave up 5 bases and J gave up 0 bases, with 14 bases separating them. Per germline, CDR1 SGHVS and CDR2 FQNEAQ. The CDR3 is made up of 15 amino acids.

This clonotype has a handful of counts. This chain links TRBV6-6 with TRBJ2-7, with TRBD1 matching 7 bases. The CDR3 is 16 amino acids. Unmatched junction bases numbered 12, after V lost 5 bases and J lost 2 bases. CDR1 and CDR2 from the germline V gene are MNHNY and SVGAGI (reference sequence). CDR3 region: CASSRTHRGDTYEQYF. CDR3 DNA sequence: TGTGCCAGCAGTAGAACACACAGGGGCGATACCTACGAGCAGTACTTC.

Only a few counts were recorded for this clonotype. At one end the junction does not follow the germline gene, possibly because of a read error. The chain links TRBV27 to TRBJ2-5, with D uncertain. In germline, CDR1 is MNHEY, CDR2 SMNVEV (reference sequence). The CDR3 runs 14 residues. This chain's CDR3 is CASGLPPVQETQYF. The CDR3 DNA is TGTGCCAGCGGTTTGCCGCCCGTGCAAGAGACCCAGTACTTC.

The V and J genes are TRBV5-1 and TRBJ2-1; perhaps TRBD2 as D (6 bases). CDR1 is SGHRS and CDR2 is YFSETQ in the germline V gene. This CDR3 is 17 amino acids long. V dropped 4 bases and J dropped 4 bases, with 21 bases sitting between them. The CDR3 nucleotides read TGCGCCAGCAGCATCGGCGTGTTGGCGGGACCTTACAATGAGCAGTTCTTC. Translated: CASSIGVLAGPYNEQFF.

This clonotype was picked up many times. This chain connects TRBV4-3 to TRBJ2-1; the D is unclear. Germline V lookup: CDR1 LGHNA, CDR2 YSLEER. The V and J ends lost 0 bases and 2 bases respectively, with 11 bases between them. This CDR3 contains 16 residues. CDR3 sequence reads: CASSQEWARAYNEQFF. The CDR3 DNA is TGCGCCAGCAGCCAAGAATGGGCCAGAGCCTACAATGAGCAGTTCTTC.

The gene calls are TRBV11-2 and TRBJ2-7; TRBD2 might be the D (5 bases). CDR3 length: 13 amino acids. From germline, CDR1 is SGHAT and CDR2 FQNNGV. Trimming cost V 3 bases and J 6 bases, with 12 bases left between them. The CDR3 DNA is TGTGCCAGCAGCTTCGGGGTACAGACCGAGCAGTACTTC. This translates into CASSFGVQTEQYF.

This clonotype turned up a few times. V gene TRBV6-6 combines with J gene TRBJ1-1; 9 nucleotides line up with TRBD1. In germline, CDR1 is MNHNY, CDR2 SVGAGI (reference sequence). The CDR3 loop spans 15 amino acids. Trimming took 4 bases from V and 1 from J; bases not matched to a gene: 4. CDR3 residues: CASSFPGQGNTEAFF. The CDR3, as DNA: TGTGCCAGCAGTTTTCCGGGACAGGGGAACACTGAAGCTTTCTTT.

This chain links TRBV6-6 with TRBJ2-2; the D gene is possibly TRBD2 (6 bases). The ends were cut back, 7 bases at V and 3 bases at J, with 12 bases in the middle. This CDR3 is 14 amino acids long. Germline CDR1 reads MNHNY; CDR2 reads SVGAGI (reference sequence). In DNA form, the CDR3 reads TGTGCCAGCACAAGGAGGGAGGACACCGGGGAGCTGTTTTTT. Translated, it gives CASTRREDTGELFF.

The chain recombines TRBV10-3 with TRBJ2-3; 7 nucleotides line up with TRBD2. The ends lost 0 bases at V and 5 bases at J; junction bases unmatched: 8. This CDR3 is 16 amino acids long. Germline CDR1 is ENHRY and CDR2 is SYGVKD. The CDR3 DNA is TGTGCCATCAGTGAGTCCGGGGGAGGGGTCGGAGATACGCAGTATTTT. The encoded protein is CAISESGGGVGDTQYF.

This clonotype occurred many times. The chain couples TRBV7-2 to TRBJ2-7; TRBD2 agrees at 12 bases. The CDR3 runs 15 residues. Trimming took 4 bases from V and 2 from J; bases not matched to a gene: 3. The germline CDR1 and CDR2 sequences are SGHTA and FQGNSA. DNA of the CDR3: TGTGCCAGCAGCTCTACTAGCGGGGGGCCCTACGAGCAGTACTTC. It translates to CASSSTSGGPYEQYF.

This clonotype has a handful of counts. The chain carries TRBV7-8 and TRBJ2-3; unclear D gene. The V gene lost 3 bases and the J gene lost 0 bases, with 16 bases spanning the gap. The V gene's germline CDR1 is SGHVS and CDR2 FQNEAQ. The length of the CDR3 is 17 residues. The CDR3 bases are TGTGCCAGCAGCTTGGACCTAGGATTAACGAGCACAGATACGCAGTATTTT. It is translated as CASSLDLGLTSTDTQYF.

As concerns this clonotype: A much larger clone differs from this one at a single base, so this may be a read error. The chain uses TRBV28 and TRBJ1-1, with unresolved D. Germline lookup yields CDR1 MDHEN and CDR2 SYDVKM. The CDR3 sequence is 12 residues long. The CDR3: CVSSRPLLGAFF. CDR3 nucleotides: TGTGTCAGCAGCCGACCGCTTCTGGGAGCTTTCTTT.

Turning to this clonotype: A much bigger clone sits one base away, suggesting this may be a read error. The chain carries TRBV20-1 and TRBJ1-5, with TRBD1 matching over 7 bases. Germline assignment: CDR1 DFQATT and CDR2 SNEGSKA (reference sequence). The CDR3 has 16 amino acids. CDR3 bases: TGCAGTGCTGGAGATACATTCGGACAGGCTAATCAGCCCCAGCATTTT. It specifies CSAGDTFGQANQPQHF.

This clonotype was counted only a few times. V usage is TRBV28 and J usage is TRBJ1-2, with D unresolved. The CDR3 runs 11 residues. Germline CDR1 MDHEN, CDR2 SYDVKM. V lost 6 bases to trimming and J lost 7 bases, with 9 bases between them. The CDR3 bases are TGTGCCAGCAGGGATTGGACTGGCTACACCTTC. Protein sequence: CASRDWTGYTF.

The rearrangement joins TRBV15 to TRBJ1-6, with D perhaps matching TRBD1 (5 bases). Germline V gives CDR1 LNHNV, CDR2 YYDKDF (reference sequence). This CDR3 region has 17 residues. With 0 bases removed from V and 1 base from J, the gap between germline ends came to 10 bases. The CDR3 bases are TGTGCCACCAGCAGAGACCCGGGACGGTCCTATAATTCACCCCTCCACTTT. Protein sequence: CATSRDPGRSYNSPLHF.

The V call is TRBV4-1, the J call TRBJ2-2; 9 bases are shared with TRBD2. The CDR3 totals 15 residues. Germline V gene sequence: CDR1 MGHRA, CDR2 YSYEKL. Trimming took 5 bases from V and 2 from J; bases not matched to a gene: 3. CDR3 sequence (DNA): TGCGCCAGCAGCTCCCTAGCGGGAAACACCGGGGAGCTGTTTTTT. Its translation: CASSSLAGNTGELFF.

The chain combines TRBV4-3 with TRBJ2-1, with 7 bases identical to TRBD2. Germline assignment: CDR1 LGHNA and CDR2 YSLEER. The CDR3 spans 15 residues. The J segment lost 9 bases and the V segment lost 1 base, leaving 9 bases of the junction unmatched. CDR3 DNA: TGCGCCAGCAGCCAAGGACTAGCATTAGACTTTGAGCAGTTCTTC. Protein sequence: CASSQGLALDFEQFF.

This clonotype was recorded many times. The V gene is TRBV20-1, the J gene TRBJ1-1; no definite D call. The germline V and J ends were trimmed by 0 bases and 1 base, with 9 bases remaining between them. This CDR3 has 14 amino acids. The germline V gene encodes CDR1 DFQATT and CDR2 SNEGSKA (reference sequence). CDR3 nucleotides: TGCAGTGCTAGAGAAGCAATGTGGAACACTGAAGCTTTCTTT. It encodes CSAREAMWNTEAFF.